This is a list of T cell receptor beta chains from one sample in a study of blood T cell repertoires in COVID-19. The repertoire was sequenced with immunoSEQ multiplex PCR; TCRdb's copy has only in-frame clones and lacks some. Of about 150,000 clones in the sample, 80% to 90% were seen once. Sequencing used peripheral blood. These receptors all come from a woman aged 40 to 49 with acute or convalescent COVID-19. CDR3s include the opening cysteine and the closing phenylalanine or tryptophan. Each record gives: D gene, V gene, clone size, J gene, CDR3 protein, CDR3 DNA. The D gene is left open where the match is weak. Size values are once, few and many counts, or a class for expanded clones, and some rows have none.

NA	TRBV2	few	TRBJ2-7	CASSETGSRIYEQYF	TGTGCCAGCAGTGAAACGGGGTCACGCATCTACGAGCAGTACTTC
NA	TRBV5-6	NA	TRBJ1-1	CASSLAGIITEAFF	TGTGCCAGCAGCTTGGCGGGGATTATCACTGAAGCTTTCTTT
TRBD1	TRBV27	NA	TRBJ2-7	CASSLFAGGRYEQYF	TGTGCCAGCAGTTTATTCGCAGGGGGTAGGTACGAGCAGTACTTC
NA	TRBV5-4	NA	TRBJ2-7	CASSLQKGLLSYEQYF	TGTGCCAGCAGCTTGCAAAAGGGACTGCTCTCCTACGAGCAGTACTTC
NA	TRBV18	few	TRBJ2-7	CASSEGQPSYEQYF	TGTGCCAGCTCGGAGGGACAGCCTTCCTACGAGCAGTACTTC
TRBD2	TRBV9	NA	TRBJ2-3	CASRSGTSGGARTDTQYF	TGTGCCAGCAGGTCCGGGACTAGCGGGGGGGCCCGCACAGATACGCAGTATTTT
NA	TRBV4-2	NA	TRBJ2-5	CASSQRQYQETQYF	TGTGCCAGCAGCCAAAGACAGTACCAAGAGACCCAGTACTTC
TRBD1	TRBV14	NA	TRBJ1-6	CASSQDAGDRIYNSPLHF	TGTGCCAGCAGCCAAGATGCTGGGGACAGAATCTATAATTCACCCCTCCACTTT
TRBD2	TRBV4-2	NA	TRBJ2-7	CASSQAKLGGVAEQYF	TGTGCCAGCAGCCAGGCCAAACTCGGGGGGGTAGCCGAGCAGTACTTC
TRBD1	TRBV30	NA	TRBJ1-3	CACLRDRGVGNTIYF	TGTGCCTGCCTCCGGGACAGGGGTGTTGGAAACACCATATATTTT
TRBD1	TRBV5-4	NA	TRBJ1-2	CASSLPGQGAEGSYTF	TGTGCCAGCAGCTTACCGGGACAGGGGGCCGAGGGTAGCTACACCTTC
NA	TRBV7-8	NA	TRBJ1-2	CASSLGGDGYTF	TGTGCCAGCAGCTTAGGGGGGGATGGCTACACCTTC
NA	TRBV12-3/TRBV12-4	NA	TRBJ2-3	CASSLRGDTQYF	TGTGCCAGCAGTTTAAGGGGAGATACGCAGTATTTT
NA	TRBV6-6	once	TRBJ2-3	CASSYAGGTDTQYF	TGTGCCAGCAGTTACGCCGGGGGCACAGATACGCAGTATTTT
TRBD1	TRBV29-1	NA	TRBJ1-2	CSAGTDGYTF	TGCAGTGCCGGGACAGATGGCTACACCTTC
TRBD2	TRBV30	once	TRBJ2-1	CASKLAGGYNEQFF	TGTGCCTCTAAACTAGCGGGGGGGTACAATGAGCAGTTCTTC
TRBD2	TRBV6-1	NA	TRBJ2-1	CASSEAQRGPYNEQFF	TGTGCCAGCAGTGAAGCCCAGCGGGGACCTTACAATGAGCAGTTCTTC
NA	TRBV5-6	NA	TRBJ1-1	CASSFGTEAFF	TGTGCCAGCAGCTTCGGCACTGAAGCTTTCTTT
NA	TRBV5-1	few	TRBJ1-5	CASSLDGAENQPQHF	TGCGCCAGCAGCTTGGATGGAGCAGAAAATCAGCCCCAGCATTTT
NA	TRBV4-2	NA	TRBJ1-1	CASSQELVRGRIAQNAFF	TGTGCCAGCAGCCAAGAATTGGTGCGGGGACGGATAGCTCAAAACGCTTTCTTT
NA	TRBV19	NA	TRBJ2-2	CASSTPTMRTNTGELFF	TGTGCCAGTAGTACCCCTACCATGCGTACGAACACCGGGGAGCTGTTTTTT
TRBD1	TRBV3-1/TRBV3-2	NA	TRBJ2-2	CASSQFGDRGNTGELFF	TGTGCCAGCAGCCAATTTGGGGACAGGGGGAACACCGGGGAGCTGTTTTTT
TRBD1	TRBV27	few	TRBJ1-6	CASMAGTGASPLHF	TGTGCCAGCATGGCCGGGACAGGGGCCTCACCCCTCCACTTT
NA	TRBV15	NA	TRBJ2-3	CATSRDLGGGSDTQYF	TGTGCCACCAGCAGAGATCTTGGCGGGGGCTCAGATACGCAGTATTTT
NA	TRBV3-1/TRBV3-2	NA	TRBJ1-1	CASSRNRGMNTEAFF	TGTGCCAGCAGCCGGAATAGGGGCATGAACACTGAAGCTTTCTTT
NA	TRBV4-1	few	TRBJ1-6	CASSQGPLDNSPLHF	TGCGCCAGCAGCCAAGGTCCTCTAGATAATTCACCCCTCCACTTT
NA	TRBV19	NA	TRBJ1-2	CASENRNYGYTF	TGTGCCAGCGAAAACAGAAACTATGGCTACACCTTC
TRBD1	TRBV6-4	once	TRBJ2-1	CASLGTGGRNEQFF	TGTGCCAGCCTCGGGACAGGGGGCCGCAATGAGCAGTTCTTC
TRBD1	TRBV14	NA	TRBJ1-6	CASSRTGGYNSPLHF	TGTGCCAGCAGCCGGACAGGCGGTTATAATTCACCCCTCCACTTT
NA	TRBV6-5	NA	TRBJ2-6	CATLFSGANVLTF	TGTGCCACCTTATTCTCTGGGGCCAACGTCCTGACTTTC
NA	TRBV3-1/TRBV3-2	NA	TRBJ2-2	CASSLTGVNGELFF	TGTGCCAGCAGCCTGACGGGAGTAAACGGGGAGCTGTTTTTT
NA	TRBV4-2	NA	TRBJ2-6	CASSQGEDISGANVLTF	TGTGCCAGCAGCCAAGGTGAGGACATCTCTGGGGCCAACGTCCTGACTTTC
TRBD1	TRBV6-4	NA	TRBJ2-5	CANTRIKTGVGETQYF	TGTGCCAATACGAGAATCAAGACAGGGGTTGGAGAGACCCAGTACTTC
NA	TRBV2	NA	TRBJ1-1	CASTAQTILNTEAFF	TGTGCCAGCACGGCACAGACCATTTTGAACACTGAAGCTTTCTTT
TRBD1	TRBV5-1	NA	TRBJ2-7	CASSLGQGSSYEQYF	TGCGCCAGCAGCTTGGGACAGGGTAGCTCCTACGAGCAGTACTTC
TRBD1	TRBV4-2	NA	TRBJ1-1	CASSPHVGQGQTDEGEAFF	TGTGCCAGCAGCCCCCACGTCGGTCAGGGACAGACCGACGAGGGGGAAGCTTTCTTT
NA	TRBV29-1	once	TRBJ1-2	CSVDNVGHYGYTF	TGCAGCGTTGATAATGTGGGGCACTATGGCTACACCTTC
TRBD2	TRBV6-5	NA	TRBJ2-3	CASRLAGGLTDTQYF	TGTGCCAGCAGGCTAGCGGGGGGACTCACAGATACGCAGTATTTT
TRBD1	TRBV19	once	TRBJ2-7	CASSMDRRRSYEQYF	TGTGCCAGTAGTATGGACAGGCGGCGCTCCTACGAGCAGTACTTC
NA	TRBV6-6	NA	TRBJ2-5	CASSYGGETQYF	TGTGCCAGCAGTTACGGGGGCGAGACCCAGTACTTC
NA	TRBV15	NA	TRBJ2-5	CATSREEQGRETQYF	TGTGCCACCAGCAGAGAGGAACAGGGACGGGAGACCCAGTACTTC